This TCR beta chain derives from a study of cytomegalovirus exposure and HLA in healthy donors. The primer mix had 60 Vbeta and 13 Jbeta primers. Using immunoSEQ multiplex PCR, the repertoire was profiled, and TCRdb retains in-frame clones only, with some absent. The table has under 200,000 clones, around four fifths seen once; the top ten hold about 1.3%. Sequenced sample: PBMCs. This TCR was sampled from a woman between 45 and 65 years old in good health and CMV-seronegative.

The CDR3 sequence is CASSPPKTGMGTGELFF. CDR3 nucleotide sequence: TGTGCCAGCAGTCCACCGAAGACAGGGATGGGGACCGGGGAGCTGTTTTTT. The gene calls are TRBV28 and TRBJ2-2; 7 bases match TRBD1. The CDR3 runs to 17 residues. In germline, CDR1 is MDHEN, CDR2 SYDVKM. After removal of 5 bases from V and 5 bases from J, the junction contained 14 bases not matched to a gene. Based on the CDR3 plus reference TRBV28 and TRBJ2-2, the full variable domain is DVKVTQSSRYLVKRTGEKVFLECVQDMDHENMFWYRQDPGLGLRLIYFSYDVKMKEKGDIPEGYSVSREKKERFSLILESASTNQTSMYLCASSPPKTGMGTGELFFGEGSRLTVL.